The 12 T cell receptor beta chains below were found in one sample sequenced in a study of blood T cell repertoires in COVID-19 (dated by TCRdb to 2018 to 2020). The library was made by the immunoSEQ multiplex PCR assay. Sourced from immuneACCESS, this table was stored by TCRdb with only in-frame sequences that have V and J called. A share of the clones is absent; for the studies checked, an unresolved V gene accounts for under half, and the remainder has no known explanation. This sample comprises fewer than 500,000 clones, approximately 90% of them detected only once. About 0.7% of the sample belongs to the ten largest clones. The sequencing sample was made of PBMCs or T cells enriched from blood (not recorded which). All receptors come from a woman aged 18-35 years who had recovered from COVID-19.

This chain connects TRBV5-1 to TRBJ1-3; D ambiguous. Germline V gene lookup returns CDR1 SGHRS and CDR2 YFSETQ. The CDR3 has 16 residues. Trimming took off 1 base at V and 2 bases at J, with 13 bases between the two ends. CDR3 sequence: CASSLSGVGTGNTIYF. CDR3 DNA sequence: TGCGCCAGCAGCTTGTCCGGGGTTGGCACTGGAAACACCATATATTTT.

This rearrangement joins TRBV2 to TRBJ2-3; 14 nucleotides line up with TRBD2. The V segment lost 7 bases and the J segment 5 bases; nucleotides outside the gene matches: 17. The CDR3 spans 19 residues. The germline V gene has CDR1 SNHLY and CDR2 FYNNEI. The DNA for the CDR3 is TGTGCCAGCACTGACCTAGGGACTAGCGGGGGCCCGGGAGAAGATACGCAGTATTTT. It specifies CASTDLGTSGGPGEDTQYF.

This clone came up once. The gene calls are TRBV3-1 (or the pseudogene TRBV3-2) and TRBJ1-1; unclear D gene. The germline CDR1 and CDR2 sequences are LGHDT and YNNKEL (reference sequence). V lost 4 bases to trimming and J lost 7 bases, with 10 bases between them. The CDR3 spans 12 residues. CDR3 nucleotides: TGTGCCAGCAGCCTCAGACTGGGTGAAGCTTTCTTT. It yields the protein CASSLRLGEAFF.

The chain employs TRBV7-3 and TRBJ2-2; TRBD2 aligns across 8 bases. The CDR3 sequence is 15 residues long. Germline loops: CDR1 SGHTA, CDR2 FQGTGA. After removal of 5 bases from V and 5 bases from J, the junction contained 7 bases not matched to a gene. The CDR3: CASSPRGGGTGELFF. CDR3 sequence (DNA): TGTGCCAGCAGCCCCCGGGGGGGCGGGACCGGGGAGCTGTTTTTT.

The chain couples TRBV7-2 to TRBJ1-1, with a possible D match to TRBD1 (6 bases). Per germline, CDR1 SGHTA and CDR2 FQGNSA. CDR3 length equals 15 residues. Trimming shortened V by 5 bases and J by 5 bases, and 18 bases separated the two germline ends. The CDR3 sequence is CASSLHLQGQTEAFF. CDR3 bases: TGTGCCAGCAGCCTCCACTTGCAGGGACAAACTGAAGCTTTCTTT.

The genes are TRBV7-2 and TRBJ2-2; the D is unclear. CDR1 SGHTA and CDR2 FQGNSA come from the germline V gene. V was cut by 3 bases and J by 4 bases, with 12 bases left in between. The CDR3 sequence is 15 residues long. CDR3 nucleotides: TGTGCCAGCAGCTTTTCCGGAGTTGGCACCGGGGAGCTGTTTTTT. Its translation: CASSFSGVGTGELFF.

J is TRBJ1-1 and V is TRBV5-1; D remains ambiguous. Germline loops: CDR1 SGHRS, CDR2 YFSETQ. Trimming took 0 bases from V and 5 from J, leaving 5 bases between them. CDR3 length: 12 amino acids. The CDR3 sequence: CASSLGPTEAFF. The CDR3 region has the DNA TGCGCCAGCAGCTTGGGTCCTACTGAAGCTTTCTTT.

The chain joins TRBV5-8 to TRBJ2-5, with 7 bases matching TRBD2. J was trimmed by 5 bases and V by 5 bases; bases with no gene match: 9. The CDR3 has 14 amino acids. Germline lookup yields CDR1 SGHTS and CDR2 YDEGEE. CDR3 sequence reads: CASRSRTSSETQYF. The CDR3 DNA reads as TGTGCCAGCAGGTCTAGGACTAGTAGCGAGACCCAGTACTTC.

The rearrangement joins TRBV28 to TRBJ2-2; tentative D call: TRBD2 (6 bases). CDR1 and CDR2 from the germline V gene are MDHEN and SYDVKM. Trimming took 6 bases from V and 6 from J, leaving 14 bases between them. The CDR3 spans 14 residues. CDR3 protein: CASRNPGGAGELFF. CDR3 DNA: TGTGCCAGCAGGAATCCCGGAGGGGCCGGGGAGCTGTTTTTT.

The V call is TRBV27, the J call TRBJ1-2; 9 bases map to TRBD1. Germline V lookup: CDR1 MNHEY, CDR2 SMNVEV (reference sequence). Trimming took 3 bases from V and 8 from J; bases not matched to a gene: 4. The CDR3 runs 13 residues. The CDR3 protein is CASSFTGGHGYTF. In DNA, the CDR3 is TGTGCCAGCAGTTTTACAGGGGGCCACGGCTACACCTTC.

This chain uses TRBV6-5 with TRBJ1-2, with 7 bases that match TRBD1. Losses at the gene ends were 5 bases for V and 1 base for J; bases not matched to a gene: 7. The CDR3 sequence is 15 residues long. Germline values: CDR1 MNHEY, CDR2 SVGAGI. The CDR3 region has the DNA TGTGCCAGCAGTCCCACAGGGGCCATTAACTATGGCTACACCTTC. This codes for CASSPTGAINYGYTF.

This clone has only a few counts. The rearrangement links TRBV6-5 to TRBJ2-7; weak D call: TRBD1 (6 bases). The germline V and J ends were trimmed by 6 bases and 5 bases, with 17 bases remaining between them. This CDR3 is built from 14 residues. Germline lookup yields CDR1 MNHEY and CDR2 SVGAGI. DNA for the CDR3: TGTGCCAGCAGGCCACAGGGCCTCGAGAACGAGCAGTACTTC. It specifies CASRPQGLENEQYF.